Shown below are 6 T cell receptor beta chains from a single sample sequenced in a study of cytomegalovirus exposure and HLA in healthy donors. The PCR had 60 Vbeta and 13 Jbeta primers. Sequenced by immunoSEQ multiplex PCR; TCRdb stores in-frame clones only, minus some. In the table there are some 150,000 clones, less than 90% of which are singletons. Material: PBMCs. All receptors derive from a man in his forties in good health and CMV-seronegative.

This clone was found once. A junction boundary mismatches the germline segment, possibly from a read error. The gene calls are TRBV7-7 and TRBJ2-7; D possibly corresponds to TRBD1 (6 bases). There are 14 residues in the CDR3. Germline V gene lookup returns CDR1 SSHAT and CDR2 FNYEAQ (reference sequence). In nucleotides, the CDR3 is TGTGCTAGCAGCTTAGGTACAGGGATCTACGAGCAGTACTTC. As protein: CASSLGTGIYEQYF.

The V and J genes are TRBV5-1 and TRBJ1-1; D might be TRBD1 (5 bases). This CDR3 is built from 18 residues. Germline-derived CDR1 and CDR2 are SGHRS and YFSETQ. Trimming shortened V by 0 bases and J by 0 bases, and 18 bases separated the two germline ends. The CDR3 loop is CASSLEGVGAYMNTEAFF. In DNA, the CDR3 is TGCGCCAGCAGCTTGGAAGGTGTTGGGGCTTACATGAACACTGAAGCTTTCTTT.

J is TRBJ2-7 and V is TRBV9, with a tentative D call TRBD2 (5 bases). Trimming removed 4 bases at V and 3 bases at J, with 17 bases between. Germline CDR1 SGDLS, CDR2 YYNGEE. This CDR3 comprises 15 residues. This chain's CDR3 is CASSPVGVSFYEQYF. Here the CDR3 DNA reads TGTGCCAGCAGCCCCGTCGGGGTCTCCTTCTACGAGCAGTACTTC.

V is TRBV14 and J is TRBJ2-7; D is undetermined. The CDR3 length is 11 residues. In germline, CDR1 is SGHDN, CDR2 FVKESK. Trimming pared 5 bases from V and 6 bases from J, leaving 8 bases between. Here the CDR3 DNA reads TGTGCCAGCAGCATACTCGCCGAGCAGTACTTC. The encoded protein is CASSILAEQYF.

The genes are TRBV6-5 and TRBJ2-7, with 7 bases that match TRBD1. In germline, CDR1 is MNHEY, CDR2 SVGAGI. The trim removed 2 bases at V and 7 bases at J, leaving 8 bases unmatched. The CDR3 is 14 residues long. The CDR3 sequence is CASSYPGGTGEQYF. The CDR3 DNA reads TGTGCCAGCAGTTACCCAGGGGGAACAGGGGAGCAGTACTTC.

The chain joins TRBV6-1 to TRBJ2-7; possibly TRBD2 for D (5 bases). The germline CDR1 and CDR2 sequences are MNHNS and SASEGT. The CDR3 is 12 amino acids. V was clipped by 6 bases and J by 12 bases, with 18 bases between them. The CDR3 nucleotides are TGTGCCAGCAGCGGACTCGCCCTTCTTTGGTACTTC. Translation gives CASSGLALLWYF.